One and the same sample provided the 13 T cell receptor beta chains below, sequenced in a study of T cell responses to AZD1222 COVID-19 vaccine. Data came from immunoSEQ multiplex PCR; TCRdb stores just in-frame clones and leaves some out. Counted here are 150,000 to 200,000 clones, roughly 92% occurring once; the ten biggest clones make up approximately 0.6%. The source was peripheral blood, collected on day 0 of AZD1222 vaccination. The receptors were sampled from an adult in good health.

The chain is built from TRBV27 and TRBJ1-2, with D maybe TRBD1 (5 bases). Trimming removed 3 bases at V and 8 bases at J, with 13 bases between. Per the germline V gene, CDR1 is MNHEY and CDR2 is SMNVEV (reference sequence). This CDR3 region has 13 residues. CDR3 DNA: TGTGCCAGCAGTTTTCGGGGCAAGGAAGGCTACACCTTC. Its protein is CASSFRGKEGYTF.

The rearrangement joins TRBV7-8 to TRBJ2-3, with 7 nucleotides matching TRBD2. This CDR3 is 16 amino acids long. In germline, CDR1 is SGHVS, CDR2 FQNEAQ. V shed 1 base, J shed 1 base, and the junction held 5 bases outside the gene matches. This CDR3 is CASSLEAGARTDTQYF. The CDR3 DNA follows: TGTGCCAGCAGCTTAGAGGCGGGAGCCCGCACAGATACGCAGTATTTT.

This rearrangement joins TRBV28 to TRBJ1-3; D is ambiguous. Germline V CDR1 and CDR2: MDHEN, SYDVKM. The CDR3 covers 13 residues. V was shortened by 7 bases and J by 4 bases, with 11 bases between the two germline ends. The CDR3 nucleotides are TGTGCCAGCACTACGGGTGCCGGAAACACCATATATTTT. Translation gives CASTTGAGNTIYF. The full variable domain, rest sourced from reference TRBV28 and TRBJ1-3, is DVKVTQSSRYLVKRTGEKVFLECVQDMDHENMFWYRQDPGLGLRLIYFSYDVKMKEKGDIPEGYSVSREKKERFSLILESASTNQTSMYLCASTTGAGNTIYFGEGSWLTVV.

The chain uses TRBV4-1 and TRBJ1-1; perhaps TRBD1 as D (6 bases). The CDR3 consists of 14 residues. CDR1 MGHRA and CDR2 YSYEKL come from the germline V gene. V lost 5 bases and J 1 base, leaving 11 bases between the germline ends. CDR3: CASSRGQPNTEAFF. The CDR3 coding sequence is TGCGCCAGCAGCAGAGGACAGCCGAACACTGAAGCTTTCTTT.

The rearrangement uses TRBV30 and TRBJ1-2; D might be TRBD1 (5 bases). Germline loops: CDR1 GTSNPN, CDR2 SVGIG (reference sequence). CDR3 size: 17 residues. The V and J ends lost 3 bases and 5 bases respectively, with 25 bases between them. The CDR3 sequence is CAWSTRTGLTAFYGYTF. The CDR3 bases are TGTGCCTGGAGCACGCGGACGGGACTCACGGCTTTTTATGGCTACACCTTC.

V is TRBV7-9 and J is TRBJ1-2; a weak D match, TRBD1 (6 bases). CDR1 SEHNR and CDR2 FQNEAQ come from the germline V gene (reference sequence). The CDR3 totals 13 residues. Trimming stripped 5 bases from V and 3 bases from J, with 10 bases between. The CDR3 DNA reads as TGTGCCAGCAGCCACCCAGGGGACTATGGCTACACCTTC. It encodes CASSHPGDYGYTF.

In the case of this clone: The sample contains more than one DNA sequence encoding this CDR3. This chain joins TRBV30 and TRBJ2-1; D uncertain. CDR1 GTSNPN and CDR2 SVGIG come from the germline V gene (reference sequence). Trimming removed 5 bases from V and 6 bases from J, with 5 bases in between. The CDR3 is made up of 10 amino acids. CDR3 nucleotide sequence: TGTGCCTGGTCCCGCAATGAGCAGTTCTTC. Translating gives CAWSRNEQFF.

The CDR3 DNA sequence: TGCGCCAGCAGCTGGGCCAGCATAAGCTCCTACGAGCAGTACTTC. Residues: CASSWASISSYEQYF. The J gene is TRBJ2-7, the V gene TRBV5-1; D not resolved. The germline V gene encodes CDR1 SGHRS and CDR2 YFSETQ. The V end was cut by 3 bases, the J end by 0 bases, with 13 bases between. The CDR3 is 15 amino acids.

The chain uses TRBV6-5 and TRBJ1-3; possible D gene TRBD1, 6 bases. Germline CDR1 MNHEY, CDR2 SVGAGI. CDR3 length: 14 residues. V was shortened by 10 bases and J by 0 bases, with 13 bases between the two germline ends. CDR3 region: CATIWGLSGNTIYF. The CDR3 DNA reads TGTGCCACCATTTGGGGGCTCTCTGGAAACACCATATATTTT.

The chain recombines TRBV30 with TRBJ1-2; no clear D. Trimming took 6 bases from V and 8 from J, leaving 16 bases between them. There are 12 residues in the CDR3. Germline V CDR1 and CDR2: GTSNPN, SVGIG (reference sequence). The CDR3 DNA sequence: TGTGCCTGTACTCGGACGGGTCGGGGCTACACCTTC. Amino acid sequence: CACTRTGRGYTF. The whole variable domain, remainder taken from reference TRBV30 and TRBJ1-2, is SQTIHQWPATLVQPVGSPLSLECTVEGTSNPNLYWYRQAAGRGLQLLFYSVGIGQISSEVPQNLSASRPQDRQFILSSKKLLLSDSGFYLCACTRTGRGYTFGSGTRLTVV.

The J gene is TRBJ1-5, the V gene TRBV5-1; D is uncertain. The length of the CDR3 is 14 residues. Germline-derived CDR1 and CDR2 are SGHRS and YFSETQ. With 0 bases removed from V and 3 bases from J, the gap between germline ends came to 7 bases. CDR3 coding DNA: TGCGCCAGCAGCTTGGGGGAATTCAATCAGCCCCAGCATTTT. This sequence encodes CASSLGEFNQPQHF.

The CDR3, as DNA: TGTGCCAGCAGCCTGATCCGAGCCACCGGGGAGCTGTTTTTT. This codes for CASSLIRATGELFF. The J gene is TRBJ2-2, the V gene TRBV7-8, with unresolved D. This CDR3 comprises 14 residues. From germline, CDR1 is SGHVS and CDR2 FQNEAQ. V dropped 5 bases and J dropped 4 bases, with 11 bases sitting between them.

The chain is built from TRBV10-2 and TRBJ1-5; the match to TRBD1 covers 8 bases. V lost 5 bases and J lost 7; bases outside the gene matches: 10. This CDR3 is 15 amino acids long. Germline-derived CDR1 and CDR2 are WSHSY and SAAADI. The CDR3 spells CASSTPDRVGQPQHF. The CDR3 DNA follows: TGCGCCAGCAGTACTCCGGACAGGGTAGGACAGCCCCAGCATTTT.